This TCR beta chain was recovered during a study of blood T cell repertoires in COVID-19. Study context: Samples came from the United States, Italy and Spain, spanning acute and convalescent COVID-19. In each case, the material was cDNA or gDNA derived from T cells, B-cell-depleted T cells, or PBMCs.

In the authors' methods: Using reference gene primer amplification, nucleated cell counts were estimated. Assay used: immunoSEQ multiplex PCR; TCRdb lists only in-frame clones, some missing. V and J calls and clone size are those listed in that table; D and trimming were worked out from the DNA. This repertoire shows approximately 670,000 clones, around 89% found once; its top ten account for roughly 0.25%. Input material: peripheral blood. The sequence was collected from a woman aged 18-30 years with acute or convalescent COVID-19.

The CDR3 nucleotides are TGCGCCAGCAGCCAAGAAGGACAGGGAAGCTACGAGCAGTACTTC. Translation: CASSQEGQGSYEQYF. The chain combines TRBV4-1 with TRBJ2-7, with 8 bases fitting TRBD1. Trimming removed 0 bases from V and 3 bases from J; junction bases left unmatched: 4. Looked up from germline, CDR1 is MGHRA and CDR2 is YSYEKL. The CDR3 is 15 residues long.